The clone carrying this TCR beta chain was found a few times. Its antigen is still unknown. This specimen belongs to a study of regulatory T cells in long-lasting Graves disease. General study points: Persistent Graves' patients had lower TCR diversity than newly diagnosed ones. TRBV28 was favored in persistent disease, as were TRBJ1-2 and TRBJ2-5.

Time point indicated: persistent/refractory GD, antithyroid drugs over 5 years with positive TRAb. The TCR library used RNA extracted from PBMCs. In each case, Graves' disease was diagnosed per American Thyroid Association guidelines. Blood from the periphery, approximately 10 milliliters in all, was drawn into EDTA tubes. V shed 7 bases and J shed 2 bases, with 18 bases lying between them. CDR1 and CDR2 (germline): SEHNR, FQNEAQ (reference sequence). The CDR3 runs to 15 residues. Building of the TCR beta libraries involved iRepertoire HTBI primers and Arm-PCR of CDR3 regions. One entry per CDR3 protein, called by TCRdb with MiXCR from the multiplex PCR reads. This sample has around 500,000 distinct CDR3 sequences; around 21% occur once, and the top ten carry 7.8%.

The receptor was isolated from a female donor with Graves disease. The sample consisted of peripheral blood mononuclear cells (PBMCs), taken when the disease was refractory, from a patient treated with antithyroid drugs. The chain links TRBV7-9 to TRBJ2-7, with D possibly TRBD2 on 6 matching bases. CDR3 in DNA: TGTGCCAGCACCCCCCTAGGGACTTCGACCTACGAGCAGTACTTC. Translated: CASTPLGTSTYEQYF. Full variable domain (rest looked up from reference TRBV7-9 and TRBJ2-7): DTGVSQNPRHKITKRGQNVTFRCDPISEHNRLYWYRQTLGQGPEFLTYFQNEAQLEKSRLLSDRFSAERPKGSFSTLEIQRTEQGDSAMYLCASTPLGTSTYEQYFGPGTRLTVT.